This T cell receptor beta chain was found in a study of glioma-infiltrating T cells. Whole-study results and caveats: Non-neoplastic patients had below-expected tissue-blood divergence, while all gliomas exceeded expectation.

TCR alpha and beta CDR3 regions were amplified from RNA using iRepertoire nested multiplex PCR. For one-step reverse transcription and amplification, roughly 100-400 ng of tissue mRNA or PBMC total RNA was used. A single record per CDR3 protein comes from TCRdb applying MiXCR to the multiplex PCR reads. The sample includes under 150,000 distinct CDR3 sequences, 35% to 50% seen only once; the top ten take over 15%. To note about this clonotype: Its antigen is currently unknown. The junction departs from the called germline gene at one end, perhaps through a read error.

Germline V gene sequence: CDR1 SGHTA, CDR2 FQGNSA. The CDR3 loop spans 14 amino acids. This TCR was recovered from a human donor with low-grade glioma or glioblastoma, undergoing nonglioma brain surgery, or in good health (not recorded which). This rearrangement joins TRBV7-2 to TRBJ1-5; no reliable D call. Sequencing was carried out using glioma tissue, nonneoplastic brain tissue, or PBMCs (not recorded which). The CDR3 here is CASSLKGINHPQHF. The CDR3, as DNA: TGTGCCAGCAGCTTAAAAGGGATCAATCATCCCCAGCATTTT.